These 15 T cell receptor beta chains came from one sample sequenced in a study of blood T cell repertoires in COVID-19. This table comes from immunoSEQ multiplex PCR, and its TCRdb copy is limited to in-frame clones, with some not included. The sample lists 65,000 to 90,000 clones, 75% to 85% occurring once. Material for sequencing was peripheral blood. Source of these receptors: a woman older than 75 with acute or convalescent COVID-19.

The chain links TRBV11-3 to TRBJ2-1; D is perhaps TRBD1 (6 bases). Germline CDR1 reads SGHNT; CDR2 reads YENEEA. V was pared by 1 base and J by 9 bases, with 13 bases between. This CDR3 has 14 residues. The CDR3 spells CASSLARVGGEQFF. The DNA of the CDR3 is TGTGCCAGCAGCTTAGCCAGGGTAGGGGGTGAGCAGTTCTTC.

This clone was seen a single time. The rearrangement uses TRBV10-3 and TRBJ1-5, with a tentative D call TRBD1 (5 bases). The CDR3 totals 17 residues. Trimming took 6 bases from V and 0 from J, leaving 18 bases between them. CDR1 ENHRY and CDR2 SYGVKD come from the germline V gene. The CDR3 sequence is CAISPGQGRYSNQPQHF. CDR3 sequence (DNA): TGTGCCATCAGCCCCGGGCAGGGCCGTTATAGCAATCAGCCCCAGCATTTT.

This chain links TRBV6-5 with TRBJ2-3; D might be TRBD2 (5 bases). Trimming shortened V by 0 bases and J by 1 base, and 11 bases separated the two germline ends. Germline values: CDR1 MNHEY, CDR2 SVGAGI. CDR3 length equals 16 residues. The CDR3 reads CASSYSSSGRTDTQYF. CDR3 DNA: TGTGCCAGCAGTTACTCGTCCAGCGGACGCACAGATACGCAGTATTTT.

The V call is TRBV11-2, the J call TRBJ2-1; TRBD2 agrees at 8 bases. The CDR3 runs 17 residues. V lost 0 bases, J lost 3 bases, and 7 bases stayed unmatched. CDR1 is SGHAT, CDR2 FQNNGV, per germline. The CDR3 region has the DNA TGTGCCAGCAGCTTAGATAGGGGTCTAGCGGGCTACAATGAGCAGTTCTTC. It specifies CASSLDRGLAGYNEQFF.

V and J are TRBV18 and TRBJ1-2; possible D gene TRBD1, 5 bases. CDR3 length equals 12 residues. Germline V lookup: CDR1 KGHSH, CDR2 LQKENI. Trimming stripped 2 bases from V and 7 bases from J, with 8 bases between. The CDR3 here is CASSPGRGGYTF. CDR3 DNA: TGTGCCAGCTCACCAGGGAGGGGTGGCTACACCTTC.

The sample holds one count of this clone. CDR3 region: CATPTCEQYF. Written as DNA, the CDR3 is TGTGCCACCCCGACTTGCGAGCAGTACTTC. The rearrangement joins TRBV24-1 to TRBJ2-7, with D uncertain. The V gene lost 9 bases and the J gene lost 6 bases, with 8 bases spanning the gap. CDR3 size: 10 residues. Germline-derived CDR1 and CDR2 are KGHDR and SFDVKD.

This rearrangement joins TRBV4-2 to TRBJ2-1; D is perhaps TRBD2 (6 bases). Per the germline V gene, CDR1 is LGHNA and CDR2 is YNFKEQ. The CDR3 has 18 amino acids. The V and J ends lost 3 bases and 3 bases respectively, with 21 bases between them. The CDR3 sequence is CASSHRPTGDLSYNEQFF. CDR3 coding DNA: TGTGCCAGCAGCCACCGGCCGACGGGGGATTTGAGCTACAATGAGCAGTTCTTC.

This chain links TRBV11-2 with TRBJ2-5; TRBD2 aligns across 13 bases. Looked up from germline, CDR1 is SGHAT and CDR2 is FQNNGV. There are 14 residues in the CDR3. Losses at the gene ends were 5 bases for V and 3 bases for J; bases not matched to a gene: 0. The CDR3 loop is CASSGTSGKETQYF. As DNA, the CDR3 is TGTGCCAGCAGCGGGACTAGCGGGAAAGAGACCCAGTACTTC.

The chain joins TRBV11-1 to TRBJ1-1; 8 nucleotides match TRBD1. The CDR3 runs 16 residues. Looked up from germline, CDR1 is SGHAT and CDR2 is FQDESV (reference sequence). With V trimmed by 5 bases and J by 4 bases, 12 bases remained unmatched. The CDR3 loop reads CASSRGTGGMITEAFF. The CDR3 coding sequence is TGTGCCAGCAGCCGTGGGACAGGAGGTATGATCACTGAAGCTTTCTTT. The complete variable domain, with remaining parts taken from reference TRBV11-1 and TRBJ1-1, reads EAEVAQSPRYKITEKSQAVAFWCDPISGHATLYWYRQILGQGPELLVQFQDESVVDDSQLPKDRFSAERLKGVDSTLKIQPAELGDSAMYLCASSRGTGGMITEAFFGQGTRLTVV.

This clone was counted only a few times. The V call is TRBV19, the J call TRBJ2-7; tentative D call: TRBD1 (7 bases). Trimming left V 5 bases short and J 0 bases short, with 14 bases between. Germline V CDR1 and CDR2: LNHDA, SQIVND (reference sequence). The CDR3 contains 15 residues. The CDR3 spells CASSGGTASSYEQYF. Here the CDR3 DNA reads TGTGCCAGTAGTGGAGGGACAGCGAGCTCCTACGAGCAGTACTTC.

The J gene is TRBJ1-2, the V gene TRBV4-3, with D possibly TRBD1 on 6 matching bases. Germline V gene lookup returns CDR1 LGHNA and CDR2 YSLEER. The CDR3 contains 16 residues. Trimming removed 0 bases from V and 8 bases from J, with 19 bases in between. CDR3 region: CASSQDTGQYYEGYTF. DNA for the CDR3: TGCGCCAGCAGCCAAGATACCGGACAGTACTATGAGGGCTACACCTTC.

Concerning this clone itself: This clone may be a read error of a much larger clone one base away. The chain couples TRBV7-2 to TRBJ2-7, with D possibly matching TRBD2 (5 bases). Trimming removed 0 bases from V and 4 bases from J, with 7 bases in between. Germline assignment: CDR1 SGHTA and CDR2 FQGNSA. CDR3 size: 13 residues. The CDR3 sequence: CASSLAGSYEQYF. The DNA of the CDR3 is TGTGCCAGCAGCTTAGCGGGGAGTTACGAGCAGTACTTC.

The chain combines TRBV7-2 with TRBJ2-3; 14 bases match TRBD2. Looked up from germline, CDR1 is SGHTA and CDR2 is FQGNSA. The CDR3 sequence is 15 residues long. The J segment lost 6 bases and the V segment lost 5 bases, leaving 4 bases of the junction unmatched. CDR3 coding DNA: TGTGCCAGCAGCCCAAGACTAGCGGGAGGGGATACGCAGTATTTT. It encodes CASSPRLAGGDTQYF.

The chain recombines TRBV5-1 with TRBJ2-7; TRBD2 matches 11 bases. V lost 4 bases and J lost 7; bases outside the gene matches: 10. The CDR3 runs to 15 residues. The V gene's germline CDR1 is SGHRS and CDR2 YFSETQ. CDR3: CASSIVAGGEGEQYF. CDR3 sequence (DNA): TGCGCCAGCAGCATAGTAGCGGGAGGGGAGGGGGAGCAGTACTTC.

This clone was recorded a few times. The V call is TRBV29-1, the J call TRBJ2-1, with D unresolved. Germline V CDR1 and CDR2: SQVTM, ANQGSEA. The V gene lost 4 bases and the J gene lost 5 bases, with 12 bases spanning the gap. The CDR3 is 13 residues long. CDR3 sequence reads: CSVGSMGDNEQFF. CDR3 nucleotide sequence: TGCAGCGTTGGGTCGATGGGCGACAATGAGCAGTTCTTC.